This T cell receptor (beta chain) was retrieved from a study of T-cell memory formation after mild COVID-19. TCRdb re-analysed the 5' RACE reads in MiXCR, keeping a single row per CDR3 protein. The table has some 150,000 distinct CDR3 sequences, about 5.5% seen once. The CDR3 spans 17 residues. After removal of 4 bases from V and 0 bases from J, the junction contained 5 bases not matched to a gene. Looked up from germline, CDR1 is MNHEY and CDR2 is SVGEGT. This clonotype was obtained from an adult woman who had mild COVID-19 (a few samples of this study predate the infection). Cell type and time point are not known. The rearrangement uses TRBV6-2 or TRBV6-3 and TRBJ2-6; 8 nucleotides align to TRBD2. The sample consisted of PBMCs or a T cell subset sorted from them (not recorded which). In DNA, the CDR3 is TGTGCCAGCAGTTTTCTAGCGGGTGCCTCTGGGGCCAACGTCCTGACTTTC. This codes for CASSFLAGASGANVLTF.